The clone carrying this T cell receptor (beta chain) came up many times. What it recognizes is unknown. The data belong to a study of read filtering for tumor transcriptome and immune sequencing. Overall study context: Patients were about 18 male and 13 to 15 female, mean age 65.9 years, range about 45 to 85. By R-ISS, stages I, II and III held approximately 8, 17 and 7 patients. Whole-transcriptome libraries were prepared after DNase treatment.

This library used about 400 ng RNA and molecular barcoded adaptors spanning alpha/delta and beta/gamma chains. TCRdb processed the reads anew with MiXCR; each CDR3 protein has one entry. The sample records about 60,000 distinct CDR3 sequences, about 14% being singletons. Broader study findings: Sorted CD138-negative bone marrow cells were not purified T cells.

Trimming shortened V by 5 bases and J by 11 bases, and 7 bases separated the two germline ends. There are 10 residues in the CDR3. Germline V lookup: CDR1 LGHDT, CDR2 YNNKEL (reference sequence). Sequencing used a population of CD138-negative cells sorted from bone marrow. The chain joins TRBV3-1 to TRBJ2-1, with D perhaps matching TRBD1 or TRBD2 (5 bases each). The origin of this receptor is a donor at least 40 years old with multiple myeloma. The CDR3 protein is CASSGGQQFF. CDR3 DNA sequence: TGTGCCAGCAGCGGGGGACAGCAGTTCTTC.